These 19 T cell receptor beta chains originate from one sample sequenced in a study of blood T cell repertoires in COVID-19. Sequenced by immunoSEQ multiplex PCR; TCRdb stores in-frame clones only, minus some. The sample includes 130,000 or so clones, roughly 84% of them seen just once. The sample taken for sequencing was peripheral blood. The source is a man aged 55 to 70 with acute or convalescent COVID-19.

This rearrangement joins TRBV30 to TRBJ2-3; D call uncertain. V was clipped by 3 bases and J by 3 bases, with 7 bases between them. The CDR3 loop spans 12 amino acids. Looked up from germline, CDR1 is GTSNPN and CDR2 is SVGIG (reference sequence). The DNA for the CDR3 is TGTGCCTGGAGCTCCGGGACAGATACGCAGTATTTT. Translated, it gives CAWSSGTDTQYF.

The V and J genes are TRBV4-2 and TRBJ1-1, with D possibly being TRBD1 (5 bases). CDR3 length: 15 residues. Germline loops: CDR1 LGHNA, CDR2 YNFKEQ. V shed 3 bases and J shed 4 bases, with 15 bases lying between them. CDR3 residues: CASSQDARGGTEAFF. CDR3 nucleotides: TGTGCCAGCAGCCAGGATGCTAGGGGAGGCACTGAAGCTTTCTTT.

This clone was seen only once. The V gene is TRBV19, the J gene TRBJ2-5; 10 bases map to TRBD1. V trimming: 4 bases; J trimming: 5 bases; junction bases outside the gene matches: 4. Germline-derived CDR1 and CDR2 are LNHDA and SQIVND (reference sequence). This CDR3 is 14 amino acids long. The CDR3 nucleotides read TGTGCCAGTAGTAGACAGGGGGCGAGCGAGACCCAGTACTTC. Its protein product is CASSRQGASETQYF.

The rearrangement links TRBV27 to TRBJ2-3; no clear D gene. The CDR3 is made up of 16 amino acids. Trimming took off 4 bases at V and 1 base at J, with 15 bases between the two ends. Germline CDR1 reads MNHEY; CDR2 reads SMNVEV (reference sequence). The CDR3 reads CASSSLAGAGTDTQYF. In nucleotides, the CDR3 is TGTGCCAGCAGTTCGCTGGCCGGTGCGGGCACAGATACGCAGTATTTT.

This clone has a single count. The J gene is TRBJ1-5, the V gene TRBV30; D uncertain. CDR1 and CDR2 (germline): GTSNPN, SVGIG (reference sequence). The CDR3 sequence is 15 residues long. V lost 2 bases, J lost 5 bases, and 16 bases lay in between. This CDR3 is CAWSPPGLRHQPQHF. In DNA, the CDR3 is TGTGCCTGGAGTCCTCCGGGTCTAAGACATCAGCCCCAGCATTTT.

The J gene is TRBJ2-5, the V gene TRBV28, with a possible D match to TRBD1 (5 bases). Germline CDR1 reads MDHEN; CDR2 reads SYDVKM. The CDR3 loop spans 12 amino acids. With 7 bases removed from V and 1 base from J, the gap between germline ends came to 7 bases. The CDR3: CASTGPQETQYF. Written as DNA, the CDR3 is TGTGCCAGCACAGGGCCCCAAGAGACCCAGTACTTC.

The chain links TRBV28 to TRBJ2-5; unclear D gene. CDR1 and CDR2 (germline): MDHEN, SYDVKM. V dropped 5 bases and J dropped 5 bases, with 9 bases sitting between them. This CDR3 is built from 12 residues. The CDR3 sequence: CASSVQWETQYF. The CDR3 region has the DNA TGTGCCAGCAGTGTACAATGGGAGACCCAGTACTTC.

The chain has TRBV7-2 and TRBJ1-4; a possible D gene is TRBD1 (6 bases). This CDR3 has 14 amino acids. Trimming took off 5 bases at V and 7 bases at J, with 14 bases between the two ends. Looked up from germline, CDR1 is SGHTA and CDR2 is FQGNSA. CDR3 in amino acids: CASSHRVGGEKLFF. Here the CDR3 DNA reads TGTGCCAGCAGCCACAGGGTAGGCGGTGAAAAACTGTTTTTT.

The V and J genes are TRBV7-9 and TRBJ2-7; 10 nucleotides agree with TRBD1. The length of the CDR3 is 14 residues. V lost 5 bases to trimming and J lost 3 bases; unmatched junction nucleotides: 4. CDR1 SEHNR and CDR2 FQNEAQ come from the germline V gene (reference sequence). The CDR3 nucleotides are TGTGCCAGCAGCCCCGGGACAGGGGTCTACGAGCAGTACTTC. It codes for CASSPGTGVYEQYF. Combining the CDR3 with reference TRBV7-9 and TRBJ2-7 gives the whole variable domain DTGVSQNPRHKITKRGQNVTFRCDPISEHNRLYWYRQTLGQGPEFLTYFQNEAQLEKSRLLSDRFSAERPKGSFSTLEIQRTEQGDSAMYLCASSPGTGVYEQYFGPGTRLTVT.

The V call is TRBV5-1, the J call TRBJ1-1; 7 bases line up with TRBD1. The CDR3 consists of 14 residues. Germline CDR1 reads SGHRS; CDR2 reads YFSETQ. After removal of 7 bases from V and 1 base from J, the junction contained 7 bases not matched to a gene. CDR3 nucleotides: TGCGCCAGCCACACAGGGGCGCGGAACACTGAAGCTTTCTTT. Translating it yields CASHTGARNTEAFF.

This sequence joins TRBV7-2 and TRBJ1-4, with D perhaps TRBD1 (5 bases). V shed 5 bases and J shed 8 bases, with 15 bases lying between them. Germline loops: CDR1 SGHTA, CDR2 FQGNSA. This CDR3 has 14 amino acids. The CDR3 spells CASSQRDWDEKLFF. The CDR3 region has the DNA TGTGCCAGCAGCCAACGGGACTGGGACGAAAAACTGTTTTTT.

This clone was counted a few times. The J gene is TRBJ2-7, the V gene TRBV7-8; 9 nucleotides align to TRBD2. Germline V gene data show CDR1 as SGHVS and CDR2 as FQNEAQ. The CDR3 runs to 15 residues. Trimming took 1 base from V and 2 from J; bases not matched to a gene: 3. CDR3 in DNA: TGTGCCAGCAGCTTAGAGCTAGCGGGAACCTACGAGCAGTACTTC. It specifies CASSLELAGTYEQYF.

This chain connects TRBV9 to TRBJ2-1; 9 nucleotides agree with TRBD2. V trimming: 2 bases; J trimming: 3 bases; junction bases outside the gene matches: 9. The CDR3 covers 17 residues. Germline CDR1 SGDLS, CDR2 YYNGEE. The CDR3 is CASSVDDPSGNYNEQFF. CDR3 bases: TGTGCCAGCAGCGTCGATGACCCTAGCGGGAACTACAATGAGCAGTTCTTC.

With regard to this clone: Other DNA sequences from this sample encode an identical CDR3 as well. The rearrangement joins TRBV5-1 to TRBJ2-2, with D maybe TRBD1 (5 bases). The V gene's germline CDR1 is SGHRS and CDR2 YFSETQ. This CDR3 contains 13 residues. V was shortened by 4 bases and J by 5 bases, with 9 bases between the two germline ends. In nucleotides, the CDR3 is TGCGCCAGCAGCCCGACAGTAACCGGGGAGCTGTTTTTT. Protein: CASSPTVTGELFF.

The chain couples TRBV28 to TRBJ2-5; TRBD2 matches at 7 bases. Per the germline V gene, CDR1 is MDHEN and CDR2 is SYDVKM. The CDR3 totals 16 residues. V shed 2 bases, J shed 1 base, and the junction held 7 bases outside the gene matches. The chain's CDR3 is CASSLQRASGQETQYF. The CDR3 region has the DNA TGTGCCAGCAGTTTACAGCGGGCTAGCGGCCAAGAGACCCAGTACTTC.

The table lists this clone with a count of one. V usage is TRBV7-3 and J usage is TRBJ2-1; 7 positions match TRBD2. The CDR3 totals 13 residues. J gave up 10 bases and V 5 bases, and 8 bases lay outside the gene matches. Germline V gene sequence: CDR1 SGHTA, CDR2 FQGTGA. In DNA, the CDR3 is TGTGCCAGCAGCCAGAATTACGGGGGGGAGCAGTTCTTC. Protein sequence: CASSQNYGGEQFF.

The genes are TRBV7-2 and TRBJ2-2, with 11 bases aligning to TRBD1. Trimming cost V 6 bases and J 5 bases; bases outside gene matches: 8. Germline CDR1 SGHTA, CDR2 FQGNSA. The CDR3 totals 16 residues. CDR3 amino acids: CASSSGQGANTGELFF. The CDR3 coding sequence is TGTGCCAGCAGTTCTGGACAGGGGGCAAATACCGGGGAGCTGTTTTTT.

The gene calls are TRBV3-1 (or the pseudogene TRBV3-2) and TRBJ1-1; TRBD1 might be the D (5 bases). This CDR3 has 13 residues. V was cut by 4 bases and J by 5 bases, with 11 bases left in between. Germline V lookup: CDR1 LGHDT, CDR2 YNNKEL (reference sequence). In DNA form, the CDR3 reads TGTGCCAGCAGCCCCCCGGGGGTTACTGAAGCTTTCTTT. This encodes CASSPPGVTEAFF.

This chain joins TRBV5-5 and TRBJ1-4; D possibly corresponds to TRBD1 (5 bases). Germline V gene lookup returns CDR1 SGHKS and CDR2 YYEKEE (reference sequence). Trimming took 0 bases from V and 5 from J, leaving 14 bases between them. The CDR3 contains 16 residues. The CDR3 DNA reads TGTGCCAGCAGCTTGGATCCATCAAGGACAAATGAAAAACTGTTTTTT. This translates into CASSLDPSRTNEKLFF.